This passage covers 32 T cell receptor beta chains from one sample sequenced in a study of read filtering for tumor transcriptome and immune sequencing. The library was built from 400 ng RNA with molecular barcoded adaptors for alpha/delta and beta/gamma chains. TCRdb ran MiXCR on the reads and lists one entry per CDR3 protein. This table holds roughly 130,000 distinct CDR3 sequences, over 10% found once. Sequencing was done on a sample of a population of CD138-negative cells sorted from bone marrow. These receptors were collected from a donor over 35 with multiple myeloma.

This clonotype was observed a few times. Written as DNA, the CDR3 is TGCGCCAGCAGCTTGTCTAGCGGGACCTCTAAGAGCGAGCAGTACTTC. Protein: CASSLSSGTSKSEQYF. J is TRBJ2-7 and V is TRBV5-1; 9 bases fit TRBD2. CDR3 size: 16 residues. CDR1 and CDR2 from the germline V gene are SGHRS and YFSETQ. The J segment lost 6 bases and the V segment lost 1 base, leaving 11 bases of the junction unmatched.

This clonotype was recorded many times. The V gene is TRBV6-1, the J gene TRBJ2-1; tentatively, D is TRBD1 or TRBD2 (5 bases each). CDR1 and CDR2 (germline): MNHNS, SASEGT. Trimming pared 7 bases from V and 8 bases from J, leaving 24 bases between. The CDR3 is 16 amino acids. CDR3 bases: TGTGCCAGCATTCCCAGGGAGTCCATCTTAGTTCATGAGCAGTTCTTC. Protein: CASIPRESILVHEQFF.

This clonotype was seen ten or more times. The chain links TRBV6-2 or TRBV6-3 to TRBJ2-2; 9 bases are shared with TRBD1. This CDR3 is built from 15 residues. In germline, CDR1 is MNHEY, CDR2 SVGEGT. Losses at the gene ends were 2 bases for V and 6 bases for J; bases not matched to a gene: 4. CDR3 coding DNA: TGTGCCAGCAGTTACCCTGGACAGGGGTCCGGGGAGCTGTTTTTT. Translation: CASSYPGQGSGELFF.

This clonotype was counted ten times or more. The chain carries TRBV5-5 and TRBJ2-3, with 9 bases fitting TRBD1. CDR3 length: 16 amino acids. Germline lookup yields CDR1 SGHKS and CDR2 YYEKEE (reference sequence). Trimming took 4 bases from V and 3 from J; bases not matched to a gene: 9. CDR3 region: CASSHNRGLGTDTQYF. The CDR3 DNA reads TGTGCCAGCAGCCACAACAGGGGGCTGGGAACAGATACGCAGTATTTT. Looking up the rest from reference TRBV5-5 and TRBJ2-3 gives the full variable domain: DAGVTQSPTHLIKTRGQQVTLRCSPISGHKSVSWYQQVLGQGPQFIFQYYEKEERGRGNFPDRFSARQFPNYSSELNVNALLLGDSALYLCASSHNRGLGTDTQYFGPGTRLTVL.

There are a few counts of this clonotype. The rearrangement uses TRBV7-6 and TRBJ2-2; 7 positions match TRBD2. This CDR3 is built from 18 residues. Germline lookup yields CDR1 SGHVS and CDR2 FNYEAQ. V lost 4 bases to trimming and J lost 3 bases; unmatched junction nucleotides: 14. CDR3 nucleotide sequence: TGTGCCAGCAGCTCAAAACCCCCCGGGGGGACGTACACCGGGGAGCTGTTTTTT. Amino acids: CASSSKPPGGTYTGELFF.

This clonotype was observed a handful of times. The rearrangement links TRBV15 to TRBJ1-1; D unclear. Trimming pared 4 bases from V and 4 bases from J, leaving 16 bases between. Germline V lookup: CDR1 LNHNV, CDR2 YYDKDF (reference sequence). The CDR3 sequence is 15 residues long. The CDR3 reads CATSKDGEWGTEAFF. As DNA, the CDR3 is TGTGCCACCAGCAAAGATGGGGAATGGGGCACTGAAGCTTTCTTT.

There are a few counts of this clonotype. Since a much larger clone is just one base distant, this may be a read error. The rearrangement joins TRBV11-2 to TRBJ2-1; D might be TRBD1 (5 bases). CDR1 is SGHAT and CDR2 is FQNNGV in the germline V gene. The CDR3 is 15 residues long. V was shortened by 1 base and J by 12 bases, with 19 bases between the two germline ends. In DNA, the CDR3 is TGTGCCAGCAGCTTAGGGCAGGGTGATATCTATGGGCAGTTCTTC. This encodes CASSLGQGDIYGQFF.

As regards this clonotype: One end of the junction is discordant with germline, which a read error may explain. This chain connects TRBV12-3 or TRBV12-4 to TRBJ2-5; 10 bases agree with TRBD2. The CDR3 totals 15 residues. In DNA form, the CDR3 reads TGTGCCAGCAGTCCAGCGGGAGGGACTAAAGAGACCCTGTACTTC. Translating gives CASSPAGGTKETLYF.

The chain recombines TRBV19 with TRBJ1-5, with 8 bases identical to TRBD1. The trim removed 6 bases at V and 0 bases at J, leaving 7 bases unmatched. This CDR3 comprises 16 residues. Per the germline V gene, CDR1 is LNHDA and CDR2 is SQIVND (reference sequence). The DNA for the CDR3 is TGTGCCAGTAGAGGACAGGGTGGGACTAGCAATCAGCCCCAGCATTTT. The encoded protein is CASRGQGGTSNQPQHF.

This clonotype was seen many times. V is TRBV2 and J is TRBJ2-5; 8 positions match TRBD2. The CDR3 totals 15 residues. The ends lost 6 bases at V and 1 base at J; junction bases unmatched: 7. Germline V lookup: CDR1 SNHLY, CDR2 FYNNEI. The CDR3 DNA sequence: TGTGCCAGCAGGAGGTACGGGACTAGCCAAGAGACCCAGTACTTC. This encodes CASRRYGTSQETQYF. Full variable domain (missing parts from reference TRBV2 and TRBJ2-5): EPEVTQTPSHQVTQMGQEVILRCVPISNHLYFYWYRQILGQKVEFLVSFYNNEISEKSEIFDDQFSVERPDGSNFTLKIRSTKLEDSAMYFCASRRYGTSQETQYFGPGTRLLVL.

This clonotype was observed at least ten times. The chain recombines TRBV29-1 with TRBJ1-2, with D perhaps TRBD1 (6 bases). Trimming left V 5 bases short and J 13 bases short, with 17 bases between. In germline, CDR1 is SQVTM, CDR2 ANQGSEA. The CDR3 is 11 residues long. The CDR3 bases are TGCAGCGTTTCCGATAAAGGGACAAGCACCTTC. It encodes CSVSDKGTSTF.

This clonotype was seen many times. CDR3 coding DNA: TGTGCCAGCACGCGGGGAGAGGGGAACACTGAAGCTTTCTTT. Amino acid sequence: CASTRGEGNTEAFF. This rearrangement joins TRBV6-5 to TRBJ1-1; D is uncertain. Germline V gene sequence: CDR1 MNHEY, CDR2 SVGAGI. Trimming cost V 7 bases and J 1 base, with 13 bases left between them. This CDR3 region has 14 residues.

This clonotype showed up many times. The chain uses TRBV10-2 and TRBJ1-1, with unresolved D. The germline CDR1 and CDR2 sequences are WSHSY and SAAADI. The germline V and J ends were trimmed by 6 bases and 0 bases, with 5 bases remaining between them. The CDR3 has 12 residues. CDR3 amino acids: CASRTMNTEAFF. CDR3 coding DNA: TGCGCCAGCAGAACTATGAACACTGAAGCTTTCTTT.

This clonotype has a count of ten or more. The CDR3 DNA is TGTGCCAGCAGTTACTCAGCGGGGCTCAACAATGAGCAGTTCTTC. Encoded protein: CASSYSAGLNNEQFF. The rearrangement uses TRBV6-2 or TRBV6-3 and TRBJ2-1, with 7 bases aligning to TRBD2. The CDR3 runs to 15 residues. The V and J ends lost 0 bases and 5 bases, in that order; junction bases with no gene match: 4. Germline V lookup: CDR1 MNHEY, CDR2 SVGEGT.

This clonotype has just a few counts. V is TRBV11-2 and J is TRBJ1-3; maybe TRBD1 (5 bases). Deletions cut 2 bases from V and 0 bases from J, with 17 bases between. This CDR3 has 18 residues. Germline CDR1 SGHAT, CDR2 FQNNGV. CDR3 amino acids: CASSLIARGRTSGNTIYF. In DNA form, the CDR3 reads TGTGCCAGCAGCTTAATCGCCCGGGGACGAACCTCTGGAAACACCATATATTTT.

On this clonotype: A much larger clone is a single base away; this may be a read error. This chain connects TRBV29-1 to TRBJ2-5; no reliable D call. V was clipped by 7 bases and J by 5 bases, with 14 bases between them. CDR1 is SQVTM and CDR2 is ANQGSEA in the germline V gene. CDR3 length: 12 amino acids. The CDR3 region is CSGVDGLETQYF. The DNA of the CDR3 is TGCAGCGGGGTGGACGGCCTGGAGACCCAGTACTTC.

Turning to this clonotype: A much larger clone lies a single base off, so this may be a read error. The rearrangement joins TRBV6-1 to TRBJ2-1, with D possibly matching TRBD2 (6 bases). Per germline, CDR1 MNHNS and CDR2 SASEGT. The CDR3 extends over 15 amino acids. CDR3 amino acids: CASSVISGRNTEQSF. CDR3 coding DNA: TGTGCCAGCAGCGTTATCAGCGGGCGCAACACTGAGCAGTCCTTC.

At least ten counts were recorded for this clonotype. CDR3 residues: CATSAMDTGTDTQYF. CDR3 nucleotide sequence: TGTGCCACCAGTGCGATGGACACGGGCACAGATACGCAGTATTTT. The V gene is TRBV24-1, the J gene TRBJ2-3, with D perhaps matching TRBD1 (5 bases). Germline-derived CDR1 and CDR2 are KGHDR and SFDVKD. The ends were cut back, 5 bases at V and 1 base at J, with 12 bases in the middle. The length of the CDR3 is 15 residues.

As concerns this clonotype: This may be a read error: a much more frequent sequence differs by one nucleotide. The J gene is TRBJ1-1, the V gene TRBV5-5; 7 nucleotides agree with TRBD1. The CDR3 runs 15 residues. In germline, CDR1 is SGHKS, CDR2 YYEKEE (reference sequence). CDR3 nucleotide sequence: TGTGCCAGCAGCTTTACAGGGGAACAGGGCACTGAAGCTTCCTTT. Its translation: CASSFTGEQGTEASF. Full variable domain (missing parts from reference TRBV5-5 and TRBJ1-1): DAGVTQSPTHLIKTRGQQVTLRCSPISGHKSVSWYQQVLGQGPQFIFQYYEKEERGRGNFPDRFSARQFPNYSSELNVNALLLGDSALYLCASSFTGEQGTEASFGQGTRLTVV.

This clonotype came up many times. Sequence at one end of the junction differs from germline and may be a read error. This chain links TRBV6-1 with TRBJ1-2; TRBD1 aligns across 8 bases. Germline CDR1 is MNHNS and CDR2 is SASEGT. This CDR3 is 18 amino acids long. The DNA of the CDR3 is TGTGCCAGCAGCGAAGCCAGGGGGCCTAGACCTACTAACTATGGCTACACCTTC. It yields the protein CASSEARGPRPTNYGYTF.

This chain links TRBV5-5 with TRBJ1-5, with no clear D. V dropped 0 bases and J dropped 3 bases, with 7 bases sitting between them. Looked up from germline, CDR1 is SGHKS and CDR2 is YYEKEE (reference sequence). This CDR3 is 14 amino acids long. CDR3 coding DNA: TGTGCCAGCAGCTTGGCACCAAACAATCAGCCCCAGCATTTT. Translating it yields CASSLAPNNQPQHF.

This clonotype has at least ten counts. The chain couples TRBV6-2 or TRBV6-3 to TRBJ2-6; D is undetermined. The CDR3 totals 12 residues. V was cut by 6 bases and J by 4 bases, with 4 bases left in between. Germline V gene data show CDR1 as MNHEY and CDR2 as SVGEGT. The CDR3 coding sequence is TGTGCCAGCAGCGCCGGGGCCAACGTCCTGACTTTC. It translates to CASSAGANVLTF.

The chain carries TRBV6-5 and TRBJ2-1; the D gene is possibly TRBD2 (6 bases). V was trimmed by 8 bases and J by 5 bases, leaving 13 bases between them. Germline V CDR1 and CDR2: MNHEY, SVGAGI. The length of the CDR3 is 13 residues. In nucleotides, the CDR3 is TGTGCCAGCTTTCGGCAGCGGGACAATGAGCAGTTCTTC. It is translated as CASFRQRDNEQFF.

This clonotype came up many times. The chain couples TRBV9 to TRBJ1-5; tentative D call: TRBD1 (5 bases). Between the trimmed V and J ends, which lost 0 bases and 1 base, there was a span of 5 bases. CDR3 length: 14 amino acids. Germline V gene data show CDR1 as SGDLS and CDR2 as YYNGEE. CDR3 bases: TGTGCCAGCAGCGTAGGGGACAGCAATCAGCCCCAGCATTTT. It translates to CASSVGDSNQPQHF.

The chain uses TRBV28 and TRBJ2-5; TRBD2 aligns across 7 bases. This CDR3 is 15 amino acids long. J was trimmed by 3 bases and V by 5 bases; bases with no gene match: 9. The germline V gene encodes CDR1 MDHEN and CDR2 SYDVKM. CDR3 nucleotide sequence: TGTGCCAGCAGTCGGGGGAGGGGAGAGGAAGAGACCCAGTACTTC. This gives the protein CASSRGRGEEETQYF.

This clonotype was seen more than once but under ten times. The chain couples TRBV4-1 to TRBJ1-1; no clear D. The CDR3 has 16 residues. Germline values: CDR1 MGHRA, CDR2 YSYEKL. V was cut by 1 base and J by 1 base, with 13 bases left in between. CDR3 in DNA: TGCGCCAGCAGCCAAGGCCATTTCCGACGGAACACTGAAGCTTTCTTT. Protein: CASSQGHFRRNTEAFF.

This chain uses TRBV18 with TRBJ2-6, with D hard to call. Trimming shortened V by 2 bases and J by 3 bases, and 5 bases separated the two germline ends. This CDR3 contains 14 residues. Per germline, CDR1 KGHSH and CDR2 LQKENI. The CDR3 DNA is TGTGCCAGCTCACCATTAGATGGGGCCAACGTCCTGACTTTC. It codes for CASSPLDGANVLTF.

V and J are TRBV7-9 and TRBJ1-6; D is unclear. Germline CDR1 is SEHNR and CDR2 is FQNEAQ (reference sequence). V shed 5 bases and J shed 6 bases, with 5 bases lying between them. This CDR3 region has 12 residues. The CDR3 loop reads CASSRINSPLHF. The CDR3 DNA sequence: TGTGCCAGCAGCCGAATTAATTCACCCCTCCACTTT. The variable domain in full, completed from reference TRBV7-9 and TRBJ1-6, reads DTGVSQNPRHKITKRGQNVTFRCDPISEHNRLYWYRQTLGQGPEFLTYFQNEAQLEKSRLLSDRFSAERPKGSFSTLEIQRTEQGDSAMYLCASSRINSPLHFGNGTRLTVT.

This clonotype was seen at least ten times. The chain is built from TRBV7-3 and TRBJ1-1, with 8 nucleotides matching TRBD1. Germline lookup yields CDR1 SGHTA and CDR2 FQGTGA. This CDR3 spans 13 amino acids. After removal of 6 bases from V and 5 bases from J, the junction contained 5 bases not matched to a gene. CDR3 residues: CASSPTGGTEAFF. The CDR3 DNA is TGTGCCAGCAGTCCTACAGGGGGAACTGAAGCTTTCTTT.

This clonotype was seen many times. This rearrangement joins TRBV20-1 to TRBJ2-1, with TRBD2 identical over 7 bases. CDR1 and CDR2 (germline): DFQATT, SNEGSKA (reference sequence). This CDR3 comprises 14 residues. The junction had 7 bases not matched to a gene; V was cut back by 6 bases and J by 2 bases. The CDR3 here is CSAQPGGPYNEQFF. CDR3 nucleotide sequence: TGCAGTGCCCAACCGGGAGGCCCCTACAATGAGCAGTTCTTC.

This clonotype was found many times. The CDR3 sequence is CASSLSRAYEQYF. The CDR3 DNA reads as TGCGCCAGCAGCTTGTCACGGGCATACGAGCAGTACTTC. The chain links TRBV5-1 to TRBJ2-7; D unresolved. V lost 1 base and J lost 4, with 9 bases in between. From germline, CDR1 is SGHRS and CDR2 YFSETQ. The CDR3 contains 13 residues.

In this sample, this clonotype turned up many times. The rearrangement joins TRBV28 to TRBJ2-3; 12 nucleotides line up with TRBD2. The germline gives CDR1 MDHEN, CDR2 SYDVKM. V trimming: 10 bases; J trimming: 4 bases; junction bases outside the gene matches: 9. The CDR3 is made up of 15 amino acids. Here the CDR3 DNA reads TGTGCCACCAATGTAAGACTAGCGGGAGCAGATACGCAGTATTTT. Translating gives CATNVRLAGADTQYF.